Presented here are 17 T cell receptor beta chains from one specimen sequenced in a study of PD-1 blockade in classical Hodgkin lymphoma. Generated by immunoSEQ multiplex PCR, the TCRdb table keeps only in-frame clones and is missing some. The sample comprises approximately 90,000 clones, about nine tenths of which are singletons, and approximately 2.4% rests with the top ten. All patients experienced relapse after autologous stem cell transplantation, and brentuximab vedotin exposure was variable. The sample in question was peripheral blood mononuclear cells (PBMCs), obtained before the second cycle of nivolumab. Every receptor here comes from a human donor with classical Hodgkin lymphoma.

The chain carries TRBV6-5 and TRBJ2-6; D is undetermined. The germline V gene encodes CDR1 MNHEY and CDR2 SVGAGI. Between the trimmed V and J ends, which lost 6 bases and 0 bases, there was a span of 9 bases. The CDR3 length is 15 residues. The chain's CDR3 is CASRPPDSGANVLTF. DNA for the CDR3: TGTGCCAGCAGACCACCAGACTCTGGGGCCAACGTCCTGACTTTC.

The J gene is TRBJ2-7, the V gene TRBV27; TRBD1 agrees at 7 bases. Trimming at V came to 6 bases and at J to 4 bases, leaving 9 bases not matched to a gene. Germline loops: CDR1 MNHEY, CDR2 SMNVEV (reference sequence). This CDR3 is built from 14 residues. Written as DNA, the CDR3 is TGTGCCAGCAGGGCCAGGGGGTCGATATACGAGCAGTACTTC. Amino acids: CASRARGSIYEQYF.

The chain carries TRBV5-1 and TRBJ1-1; 9 nucleotides align to TRBD1. With V trimmed by 3 bases and J by 2 bases, 2 bases remained unmatched. Germline lookup yields CDR1 SGHRS and CDR2 YFSETQ. The CDR3 runs to 14 residues. CDR3 DNA: TGCGCCAGCAGCTCGGACAGGGGCAACACTGAAGCTTTCTTT. Amino acids: CASSSDRGNTEAFF.

The J gene is TRBJ2-4, the V gene TRBV23-1, with D perhaps TRBD1 or TRBD2 (5 bases each). TRBV23-1 is placed among ORFs of uncertain function. The CDR3 totals 17 residues. V was trimmed by 6 bases and J by 1 base, leaving 19 bases between them. In nucleotides, the CDR3 is TGCGCCAGCAGCCGGGACGCTCAAAAGCGGGCCAAAAACATTCAGTACTTC. Residues: CASSRDAQKRAKNIQYF.

The chain combines TRBV7-9 with TRBJ2-7; D possibly corresponds to TRBD2 (6 bases). CDR1 and CDR2 (germline): SEHNR, FQNEAQ (reference sequence). The CDR3 sequence is 14 residues long. The V end lost 2 bases, the J end lost 6 bases, and 14 bases lay between the germline ends. CDR3 sequence (DNA): TGTGCCAGCAGCTTAACGCGGGCGCGGGGCGAGCAGTACTTC. Translating it yields CASSLTRARGEQYF.

The genes are TRBV5-6 and TRBJ2-6, with unresolved D. Per the germline V gene, CDR1 is SGHDT and CDR2 is YYEEEE. This CDR3 spans 17 amino acids. V shed 6 bases and J shed 1 base, with 17 bases lying between them. Written as DNA, the CDR3 is TGTGCCAGCATTATTCTGGGTAGGGAATCTGGGGCCAACGTCCTGACTTTC. This codes for CASIILGRESGANVLTF.

V is TRBV30 and J is TRBJ1-6; TRBD1 matches 9 bases. The V gene end was trimmed by 0 bases and the J gene end by 9 bases; junction bases not matched to a gene: 3. The CDR3 is 14 amino acids. Germline-derived CDR1 and CDR2 are GTSNPN and SVGIG (reference sequence). For the CDR3, the DNA is TGTGCCTGGAGTGTGGGGACAGGGCGTTCACCCCTCCACTTT. Protein product: CAWSVGTGRSPLHF.

The rearrangement joins TRBV15 to TRBJ2-1, with 8 positions matching TRBD2. J gave up 3 bases and V 0 bases, and 7 bases lay outside the gene matches. The CDR3 loop spans 17 amino acids. In germline, CDR1 is LNHNV, CDR2 YYDKDF (reference sequence). DNA for the CDR3: TGTGCCACCAGCAGAGACACGACTAGCGTAAACTACAATGAGCAGTTCTTC. This gives the protein CATSRDTTSVNYNEQFF.

This sequence joins TRBV30 and TRBJ2-4, with 8 bases fitting TRBD2. CDR3 length: 16 amino acids. CDR1 GTSNPN and CDR2 SVGIG come from the germline V gene (reference sequence). Unmatched junction bases numbered 10, after V lost 0 bases and J lost 6 bases. CDR3 sequence reads: CAWSVFGRALGNIQYF. DNA for the CDR3: TGTGCCTGGAGTGTATTCGGGAGGGCCCTCGGAAACATTCAGTACTTC. Full variable domain (remainder filled in from reference TRBV30 and TRBJ2-4): SQTIHQWPATLVQPVGSPLSLECTVEGTSNPNLYWYRQAAGRGLQLLFYSVGIGQISSEVPQNLSASRPQDRQFILSSKKLLLSDSGFYLCAWSVFGRALGNIQYFGAGTRLSVL.

The rearrangement joins TRBV6-6 to TRBJ2-7, with TRBD2 identical over 7 bases. This CDR3 spans 15 amino acids. V dropped 7 bases and J dropped 3; count of bases not matched to a gene: 12. Germline CDR1 and CDR2: MNHNY and SVGAGI (reference sequence). The CDR3 sequence: CASMGVGREYYEQYF. As DNA, the CDR3 is TGTGCCAGCATGGGAGTGGGGCGGGAGTACTACGAGCAGTACTTC.

The V call is TRBV9, the J call TRBJ2-4, with D possibly being TRBD1 (7 bases). The germline V gene encodes CDR1 SGDLS and CDR2 YYNGEE. The ends were cut back, 0 bases at V and 6 bases at J, with 10 bases in the middle. This CDR3 is 14 amino acids long. Here the CDR3 reads CASSVAQGGNIQYF. CDR3 DNA sequence: TGTGCCAGCAGCGTAGCTCAGGGGGGAAACATTCAGTACTTC.

This clone was recorded only once. This chain links TRBV30 with TRBJ1-2; possibly TRBD1 for D (5 bases). The V end lost 3 bases, the J end lost 8 bases, and 16 bases lay between the germline ends. Per the germline V gene, CDR1 is GTSNPN and CDR2 is SVGIG (reference sequence). The CDR3 is 13 amino acids. Here the CDR3 DNA reads TGTGCCTGGAGATCGGGGCAGTCTGCGGGCTACACCTTC. Its protein product is CAWRSGQSAGYTF.

The chain couples TRBV4-1 to TRBJ2-3, with 9 bases lining up with TRBD2. Germline lookup yields CDR1 MGHRA and CDR2 YSYEKL. The CDR3 covers 16 residues. V was clipped by 0 bases and J by 3 bases; unmatched bases: 4. The CDR3 region has the DNA TGCGCCAGCAGCCAAGAGGGTAGCGGGAGAACAGATACGCAGTATTTT. Its translation: CASSQEGSGRTDTQYF.

The chain carries TRBV28 and TRBJ2-3; TRBD2 matches at 7 bases. With 5 bases clipped from V and 0 bases from J, the junction kept 8 bases outside the gene matches. The CDR3 length is 16 residues. Germline V CDR1 and CDR2: MDHEN, SYDVKM. The CDR3 nucleotides are TGTGCCAGCAGTCCTTTAGCGGGTGCTAGCACAGATACGCAGTATTTT. It codes for CASSPLAGASTDTQYF.

The V and J genes are TRBV11-2 and TRBJ1-5; 8 bases line up with TRBD1. The ends lost 5 bases at V and 3 bases at J; junction bases unmatched: 6. Germline CDR1 and CDR2: SGHAT and FQNNGV. This CDR3 is built from 15 residues. The CDR3: CASSGLDRANQPQHF. The CDR3 nucleotides read TGTGCCAGCAGCGGATTGGACAGGGCCAATCAGCCCCAGCATTTT.

This clone has only one observation. CDR3 loop: CASSPRTGANTEAFF. CDR3 coding DNA: TGCGCCAGCAGTCCTAGGACAGGGGCGAACACTGAAGCTTTCTTT. The gene calls are TRBV10-1 and TRBJ1-1; 9 bases are shared with TRBD1. CDR3 length: 15 residues. J gave up 1 base and V 5 bases, and 5 bases lay outside the gene matches. CDR1 is WNHNN, CDR2 SYGVQD, per germline (reference sequence).

This clone has more than one count but fewer than ten. The chain recombines TRBV9 with TRBJ2-7, with no clear D. CDR1 is SGDLS, CDR2 YYNGEE, per germline. V was clipped by 0 bases and J by 1 base, with 11 bases between them. The CDR3 loop spans 15 amino acids. In DNA, the CDR3 is TGTGCCAGCAGCGTAGGGCACCCACAGTCCTACGAGCAGTACTTC. This encodes CASSVGHPQSYEQYF.